A selection of T cell receptor beta chains follows, all from one sample in a study of T cell responses to AZD1222 COVID-19 vaccine. Measured with immunoSEQ multiplex PCR; TCRdb has only the in-frame clones, and not every one. The table records 180,000 or so clones, approximately 94% of them present only once. Sequences were derived from peripheral blood, sampled 28 days after the second AZD1222 dose. Source of these receptors: an adult who received the AZD1222 COVID-19 vaccine. Each CDR3 is given with its conserved first and last residue. The D gene is left open where the match is weak. Only part of the rows carry a size: once, few, many, or a class if the clone is expanded.

-	-	TRBV7-9	TRBJ1-1	TGTGCCAGCAGCTTCCGTGAAGCTTTCTTT	CASSFREAFF
-	-	TRBV6-5	TRBJ2-7	TGTGCCAGCAGTTACAGCCCCGGTTGGAGGAAGCAGTACTTC	CASSYSPGWRKQYF
-	-	TRBV9	TRBJ1-2	TGTGCCAGCAGCCCTGGCCGGGACGTCTATGGCTACACCTTC	CASSPGRDVYGYTF
-	-	TRBV28	TRBJ1-5	TGTGCCAGCACCAGGCTCCGGACAGTAAGGATAGCTCAGCCCCAGCATTTT	CASTRLRTVRIAQPQHF
TRBD1	-	TRBV3-1/TRBV3-2	TRBJ1-2	TGTGCCAGCAGCCCTTTGAGGGGGCAGTATAACTATGGCTACACCTTC	CASSPLRGQYNYGYTF
-	-	TRBV28	TRBJ1-2	TGTGCCAGCCGCAATTCCGGCTACACCTTC	CASRNSGYTF
TRBD1	-	TRBV5-1	TRBJ1-4	TGCGCCAGCAGCTCAGGGGGCGCGGGGGAAAAACTGTTTTTT	CASSSGGAGEKLFF
-	-	TRBV7-9	TRBJ1-2	TGTGCCAGCAGCTCCCCCGGGGGCTATGGCTACACCTTC	CASSSPGGYGYTF
-	-	TRBV18	TRBJ1-4	TGTGCCAGCTCACCACCGGATGCAGGCGTAACTAATGAAAAACTGTTTTTT	CASSPPDAGVTNEKLFF
-	-	TRBV28	TRBJ1-2	TGTGCCAGCAGTTTAGAACGGCTCTATGGCTACACCTTC	CASSLERLYGYTF
TRBD1	-	TRBV4-2	TRBJ1-5	TGTGCCAGCAGCCAAGGGGGGACAGGGGTTAATCAGCCCCAGCATTTT	CASSQGGTGVNQPQHF
-	once	TRBV28	TRBJ2-7	TGTGCCAGCAGTTACCTTTTCGGGGAGCAGTACTTC	CASSYLFGEQYF
-	-	TRBV2	TRBJ1-5	TGTGCCAGCAGGCTGGGAGAGGGGAATCAGCCCCAGCATTTT	CASRLGEGNQPQHF